A selection of T cell receptor beta chains follows, all from one sample in a study of blood T cell repertoires in COVID-19. Profiled with immunoSEQ multiplex PCR; TCRdb holds only in-frame clones, not every one. This sample has a few hundred thousand clones, with approximately 89% found just once. Sequences were obtained from PBMCs or T cells enriched from blood (not recorded which). The source is a woman aged 40 to 49 who had been exposed to COVID-19. Each CDR3 is given with its conserved first and last residue.

TRBV27,15,TRBJ2-4,CASSAQGRAKNIQYF
TRBV5-4,14,TRBJ2-7,CASSLFAGSYEQYF
TRBV7-8,13,TRBJ1-2,CASSLAGVYGYTF
TRBV5-4,13,TRBJ1-3,CASQPGSGNTIYF
TRBV5-1,15,TRBJ2-1,CASNRGDSSYNEQFF
TRBV19,14,TRBJ1-1,CASSIEAAVGEAFF
TRBV30,14,TRBJ2-7,CAWSVDRARGEQYF
TRBV7-2,14,TRBJ1-3,CASSRRVLGNTIYF
TRBV18,14,TRBJ1-6,CASSQDRYNSPLHF
TRBV10-2,17,TRBJ1-5,CASSESIGDTHNQPQHF
TRBV7-2,14,TRBJ2-7,CASSLGTVLREQYF
TRBV19,14,TRBJ1-1,CASSIYQKNTEAFF
TRBV3-1/TRBV3-2,16,TRBJ2-5,CASSQDLRAFQETQYF
TRBV7-2,14,TRBJ2-7,CASSRTSGEYEQYF
TRBV30,14,TRBJ2-7,CAWSYPGTLYEQYF
TRBV19,15,TRBJ1-6,CASSIGDIVNSPLHF
TRBV7-9,18,TRBJ2-3,CASSKSRTSGGMGDTQYF
TRBV12-3/TRBV12-4,13,TRBJ1-2,CASSLKVRGGYTF
TRBV29-1,13,TRBJ2-2,CSVEVRNTGELFF
TRBV11-3,17,TRBJ2-3,CASSAYQGITSTDTQYF
TRBV29-1,15,TRBJ2-5,CSAHRTGGSGETQYF
TRBV13,15,TRBJ2-2,CASSLLDRDTGELFF
TRBV5-1,15,TRBJ2-3,CASSPERGVTDTQYF
TRBV7-9,14,TRBJ1-4,CASSLAGAGEKLFF
TRBV30,18,TRBJ1-2,CAWVFRAAGPLANYGYTF
TRBV18,14,TRBJ2-2,CASSAGTATGELFF
TRBV7-2,17,TRBJ2-3,CASSLGAGGPSTDTQYF